The sequence of this TCR beta chain was determined in a study of response to subunit inactivated influenza vaccine. TCRdb fed the RT-PCR reads into MiXCR, producing one record per CDR3 protein. The sample consists of a few hundred thousand distinct CDR3 sequences, 14% of them appearing once. Comment on this clonotype: Its antigen remains unidentified.

Whole-study findings and limits: Authors suggested each seasonal flu vaccination may recruit only limited numbers of new T cells.

Germline assignment: CDR1 MNHEY and CDR2 SMNVEV (reference sequence). Trimming cost V 3 bases and J 0 bases, with 8 bases left between them. The CDR3 spans 14 residues. The sample in question was PBMCs from blood, obtained 12 days after vaccination. This chain joins TRBV27 and TRBJ1-1, with unresolved D. The clonotype comes from a man aged 45-60 years who received an inactivated influenza vaccine. CDR3 nucleotides: TGTGCCAGCAGTTTCCAACTCATGAACACTGAAGCTTTCTTT. It yields the protein CASSFQLMNTEAFF.